These T cell receptor beta chains were read from a single sample in a study of blood T cells in healthy people across ages. MiXCR, run by TCRdb on the 5' RACE reads, gives a single entry per CDR3 protein. The sample lists under 2,000,000 distinct CDR3 sequences; around half were seen once. The sample was blood. The receptors originated from a woman aged 40 to 50 in good health. The CDR3 runs from the conserved cysteine through the conserved F or W. Each record gives: D gene, clone size, J gene, V gene, CDR3 protein, CDR3 DNA. The D gene is left open where the match is weak. Clone size is shown for a subset of rows, as once, few, many or a class of expanded clone.

.	.	TRBJ2-3	TRBV7-9	CASSPTGRGNTDTQYF	TGTGCCAGCAGTCCTACCGGCAGGGGTAACACAGATACGCAGTATTTT
TRBD2	few	TRBJ2-1	TRBV27	CASKGTSGYNEQFF	TGTGCCAGCAAGGGGACTAGTGGCTACAATGAGCAGTTCTTC
.	few	TRBJ1-4	TRBV5-1	CASSQDINEKLFF	TGCGCCAGCAGCCAGGACATTAATGAAAAACTGTTTTTT
TRBD2	few	TRBJ2-1	TRBV24-1	CATSGGLAARGGEQFF	TGTGCCACCAGTGGTGGACTAGCGGCGAGGGGGGGTGAGCAGTTCTTC
.	.	TRBJ2-5	TRBV6-2/TRBV6-3	CASSAGLSGTQYF	TGTGCCAGCAGCGCAGGACTTTCGGGGACCCAGTACTTC
.	.	TRBJ2-1	TRBV6-2/TRBV6-3	CASSRGALSNEQFF	TGTGCCAGCAGCCGGGGGGCCTTATCGAATGAGCAGTTCTTC
.	.	TRBJ1-5	TRBV28	CASTPLDTVDQPQHF	TGTGCCAGCACCCCCCTGGACACTGTAGACCAGCCCCAGCATTTT
.	.	TRBJ2-7	TRBV24-1	CATRRGPSYNEQYF	TGTGCCACCCGGCGGGGCCCGTCCTACAATGAGCAGTACTTC
.	.	TRBJ2-3	TRBV7-2	CASSLEGTTSTDTQYF	TGTGCCAGCAGCTTAGAGGGTACCACTAGCACAGATACGCAGTATTTT
TRBD2	.	TRBJ2-5	TRBV12-3/TRBV12-4	CASSKRGGDETQYF	TGTGCCAGCAGTAAGCGGGGGGGCGATGAGACCCAGTACTTC
.	.	TRBJ1-2	TRBV5-1	CASSPIMTAAYGYTF	TGCGCCAGCAGCCCCATCATGACAGCTGCCTATGGCTACACCTTC
.	.	TRBJ2-7	TRBV27	CASSLSFSGGAYEQYF	TGTGCCAGCAGTTTATCTTTCTCGGGCGGGGCCTACGAGCAGTACTTC
TRBD2	.	TRBJ2-3	TRBV5-6	CASTLAGDTQYF	TGTGCCAGCACCCTAGCGGGAGATACGCAGTATTTT
.	.	TRBJ2-5	TRBV6-2/TRBV6-3	CASSYSVGGRYF	TGTGCCAGCAGTTACTCGGTGGGGGGGCGGTACTTC
.	once	TRBJ1-2	TRBV5-1	CASSLERGNVEGYTF	TGCGCCAGCAGCTTGGAGCGGGGGAACGTCGAGGGCTACACCTTC
.	.	TRBJ1-4	TRBV4-2	CASSQPLSNMGQSEKLFF	TGTGCCAGCAGCCAACCCCTCTCAAACATGGGGCAGAGTGAAAAACTGTTTTTT
.	.	TRBJ1-4	TRBV20-1	CSARGLRSSNEKLFF	TGCAGTGCTAGAGGTCTCCGGTCTTCTAATGAAAAACTGTTTTTT